This T cell receptor (beta chain) comes out of a study of blood T cell repertoires in COVID-19. Overall study context: PBMCs, B-cell-depleted T cells, or T cells were the source of the cDNA or gDNA that made up the material.

CDR1 and CDR2 from the germline V gene are SGHDT and YYEEEE. V was clipped by 3 bases and J by 3 bases, with 12 bases between them. The CDR3 extends over 14 amino acids. The data were produced by immunoSEQ multiplex PCR, yet TCRdb's version contains in-frame clones alone and is incomplete. The sample consists of around 120,000 clones, less than 90% of them appearing once. The sample taken for sequencing was peripheral blood. This sequence was found in a man aged 70 or older who had recovered from COVID-19. J is TRBJ1-1 and V is TRBV5-6; D unresolved. CDR3: CASSSSGGYTEAFF. The CDR3, as DNA: TGTGCCAGCAGCTCGTCGGGAGGGTACACTGAAGCTTTCTTT.